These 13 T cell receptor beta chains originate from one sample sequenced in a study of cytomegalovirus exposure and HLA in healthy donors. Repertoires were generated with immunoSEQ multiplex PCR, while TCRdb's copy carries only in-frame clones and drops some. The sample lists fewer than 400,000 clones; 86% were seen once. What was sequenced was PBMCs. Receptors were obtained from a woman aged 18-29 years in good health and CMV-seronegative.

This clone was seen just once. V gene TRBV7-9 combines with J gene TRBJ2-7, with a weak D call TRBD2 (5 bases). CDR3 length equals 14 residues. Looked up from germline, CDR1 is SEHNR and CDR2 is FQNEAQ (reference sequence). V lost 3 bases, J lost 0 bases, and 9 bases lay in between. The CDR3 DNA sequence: TGTGCCAGCAGCTTCCCGGGGAGCTCCTACGAGCAGTACTTC. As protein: CASSFPGSSYEQYF.

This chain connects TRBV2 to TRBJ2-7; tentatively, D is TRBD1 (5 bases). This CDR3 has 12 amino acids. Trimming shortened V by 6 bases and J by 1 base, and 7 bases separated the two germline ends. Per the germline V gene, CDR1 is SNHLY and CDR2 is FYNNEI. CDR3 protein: CASSPGSYEQYF. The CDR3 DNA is TGTGCCAGCAGCCCAGGGTCCTACGAGCAGTACTTC.

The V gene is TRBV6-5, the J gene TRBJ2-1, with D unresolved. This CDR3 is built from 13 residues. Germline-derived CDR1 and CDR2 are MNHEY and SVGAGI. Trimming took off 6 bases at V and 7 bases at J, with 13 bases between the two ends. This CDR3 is CASSLLVKNEQFF. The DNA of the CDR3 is TGTGCCAGCAGCTTACTCGTTAAAAATGAGCAGTTCTTC.

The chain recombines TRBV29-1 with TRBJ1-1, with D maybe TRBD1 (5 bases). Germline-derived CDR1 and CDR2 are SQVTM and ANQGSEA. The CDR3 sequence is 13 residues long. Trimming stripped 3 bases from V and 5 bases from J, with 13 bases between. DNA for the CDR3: TGCAGCGTTGAGGGGCGCGTCAGGACTGAAGCTTTCTTT. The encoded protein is CSVEGRVRTEAFF.

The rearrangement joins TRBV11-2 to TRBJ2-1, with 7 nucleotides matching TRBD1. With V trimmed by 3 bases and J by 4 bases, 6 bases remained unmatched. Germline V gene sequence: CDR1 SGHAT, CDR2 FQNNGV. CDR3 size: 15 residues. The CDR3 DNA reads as TGTGCCAGCAGCTTCTCAGGGGGTCGATACAATGAGCAGTTCTTC. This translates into CASSFSGGRYNEQFF.

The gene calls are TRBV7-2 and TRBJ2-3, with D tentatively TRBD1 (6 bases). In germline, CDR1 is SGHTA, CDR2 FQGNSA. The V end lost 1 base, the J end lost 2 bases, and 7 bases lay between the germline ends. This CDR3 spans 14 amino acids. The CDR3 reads CASSLGTVTDTQYF. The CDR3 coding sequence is TGTGCCAGCAGCTTAGGGACAGTCACAGATACGCAGTATTTT.

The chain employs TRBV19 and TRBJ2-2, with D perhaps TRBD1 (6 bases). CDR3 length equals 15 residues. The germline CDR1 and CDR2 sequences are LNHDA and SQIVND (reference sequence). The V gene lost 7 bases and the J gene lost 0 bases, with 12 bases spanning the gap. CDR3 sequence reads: CASTQDRTNTGELFF. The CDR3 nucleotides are TGTGCCAGTACCCAGGACAGAACGAACACCGGGGAGCTGTTTTTT.

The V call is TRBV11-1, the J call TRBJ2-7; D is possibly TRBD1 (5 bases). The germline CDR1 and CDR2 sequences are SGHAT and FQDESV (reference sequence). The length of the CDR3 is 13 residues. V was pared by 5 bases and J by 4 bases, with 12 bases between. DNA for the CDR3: TGTGCCAGCAGCCCTGGACAAGAGTACGAGCAGTACTTC. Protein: CASSPGQEYEQYF.

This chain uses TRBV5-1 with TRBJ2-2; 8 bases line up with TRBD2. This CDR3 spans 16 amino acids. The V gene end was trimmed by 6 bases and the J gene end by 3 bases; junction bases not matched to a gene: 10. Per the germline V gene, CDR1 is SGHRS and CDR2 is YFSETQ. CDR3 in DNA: TGCGCCAGCATGGTTACGGGAGGGCCGGACACCGGGGAGCTGTTTTTT. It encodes CASMVTGGPDTGELFF.

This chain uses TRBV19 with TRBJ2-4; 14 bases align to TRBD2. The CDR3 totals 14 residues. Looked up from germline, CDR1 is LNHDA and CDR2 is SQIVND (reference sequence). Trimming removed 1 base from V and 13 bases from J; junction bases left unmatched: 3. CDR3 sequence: CASSIGTSGRPQYF. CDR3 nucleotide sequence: TGTGCCAGTAGTATAGGGACTAGCGGGAGGCCACAGTACTTC.

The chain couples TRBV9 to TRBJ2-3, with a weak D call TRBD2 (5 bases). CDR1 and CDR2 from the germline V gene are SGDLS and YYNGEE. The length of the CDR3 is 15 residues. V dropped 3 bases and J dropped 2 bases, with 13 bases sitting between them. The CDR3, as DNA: TGTGCCAGCAGCGGCGGGTGGGAACACACAGATACGCAGTATTTT. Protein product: CASSGGWEHTDTQYF.

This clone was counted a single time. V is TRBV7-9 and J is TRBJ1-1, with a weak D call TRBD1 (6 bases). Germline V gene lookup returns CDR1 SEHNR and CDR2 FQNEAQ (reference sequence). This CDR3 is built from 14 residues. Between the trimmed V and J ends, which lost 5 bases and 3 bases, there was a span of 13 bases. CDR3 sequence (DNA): TGTGCCAGCAGCCTTCGAGGGGGGGACACTGAAGCTTTCTTT. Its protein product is CASSLRGGDTEAFF.

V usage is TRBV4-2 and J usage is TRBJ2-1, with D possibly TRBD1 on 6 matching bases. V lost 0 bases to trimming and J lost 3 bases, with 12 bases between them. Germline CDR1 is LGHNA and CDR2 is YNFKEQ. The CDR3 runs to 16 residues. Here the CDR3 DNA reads TGTGCCAGCAGCCAAGATAGGGCAGGGGACTACAATGAGCAGTTCTTC. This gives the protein CASSQDRAGDYNEQFF.